The 24 T cell receptor beta chains below all came from one sample that was sequenced in a study of blood T cell repertoires in COVID-19. The repertoire was sequenced with immunoSEQ multiplex PCR; TCRdb's copy has only in-frame clones and lacks some. Among approximately 120,000 clones listed, around 83% were seen once. The material sequenced was peripheral blood. The receptors derive from a woman of 80 years or more with COVID-19, enrolled during active disease.

This chain connects TRBV15 to TRBJ1-1, with a weak D call TRBD1 (6 bases). With 0 bases removed from V and 3 bases from J, the gap between germline ends came to 14 bases. This CDR3 contains 16 residues. Looked up from germline, CDR1 is LNHNV and CDR2 is YYDKDF (reference sequence). CDR3 amino acids: CATSRDRGYWDTEAFF. The CDR3 region has the DNA TGTGCCACCAGCAGAGACAGGGGCTACTGGGACACTGAAGCTTTCTTT.

This clone was recorded only once. V and J are TRBV6-5 and TRBJ1-5; D is possibly TRBD1 (5 bases). V was trimmed by 4 bases and J by 6 bases, leaving 13 bases between them. Germline V gene data show CDR1 as MNHEY and CDR2 as SVGAGI. This CDR3 region has 14 residues. This CDR3 is CASSSSYGGQPQHF. The CDR3 coding sequence is TGTGCCAGCAGTTCCTCTTACGGGGGTCAGCCCCAGCATTTT.

This clone was seen just once. The chain uses TRBV3-1 (or the pseudogene TRBV3-2) and TRBJ1-1; TRBD1 is a possible D gene (6 bases). The CDR3 length is 13 residues. Deletions cut 7 bases from V and 0 bases from J, with 9 bases between. Germline V gene data show CDR1 as LGHDT and CDR2 as YNNKEL (reference sequence). CDR3 amino acids: CASIGQMNTEAFF. CDR3 nucleotide sequence: TGTGCCAGCATCGGACAGATGAACACTGAAGCTTTCTTT.

The chain uses TRBV3-1 (or the pseudogene TRBV3-2) and TRBJ2-1, with D maybe TRBD2 (6 bases). Deletions cut 1 base from V and 4 bases from J, with 11 bases between. This CDR3 is built from 15 residues. The germline V gene encodes CDR1 LGHDT and CDR2 YNNKEL (reference sequence). The CDR3 sequence: CASSQAERVYNEQFF. The CDR3 DNA reads TGTGCCAGCAGCCAAGCGGAGCGGGTGTACAATGAGCAGTTCTTC.

The genes are TRBV7-6 and TRBJ2-2; 16 bases match TRBD2. The J segment lost 6 bases and the V segment lost 6 bases, leaving 7 bases of the junction unmatched. The CDR3 length is 17 residues. The V gene's germline CDR1 is SGHVS and CDR2 FNYEAQ. The CDR3 reads CASSLGLAGGPAGELFF. In nucleotides, the CDR3 is TGTGCCAGCAGTCTGGGACTAGCGGGAGGGCCTGCCGGGGAGCTGTTTTTT.

V is TRBV19 and J is TRBJ1-5; 7 nucleotides align to TRBD1. CDR3 length equals 16 residues. Looked up from germline, CDR1 is LNHDA and CDR2 is SQIVND (reference sequence). V gave up 7 bases and J gave up 3 bases; unmatched junction bases: 12. The CDR3 spells CASTDRQRGHNQPQHF. CDR3 sequence (DNA): TGTGCCAGTACCGACAGACAGAGGGGGCACAATCAGCCCCAGCATTTT.

This sequence joins TRBV6-2 or TRBV6-3 and TRBJ2-4, with D possibly matching TRBD1 (5 bases). The CDR3 is 17 amino acids. Trimming took off 2 bases at V and 0 bases at J, with 14 bases between the two ends. The germline CDR1 and CDR2 sequences are MNHEY and SVGEGT. CDR3 loop: CASSYPLGARAKNIQYF. In nucleotides, the CDR3 is TGTGCCAGCAGTTACCCGCTAGGGGCGAGAGCCAAAAACATTCAGTACTTC.

Only one count was recorded for this clone. This chain links TRBV5-1 with TRBJ2-7; possible D gene TRBD1, 6 bases. V gave up 2 bases and J gave up 6 bases, with 12 bases separating them. This CDR3 spans 13 amino acids. Germline lookup yields CDR1 SGHRS and CDR2 YFSETQ. The CDR3 bases are TGCGCCAGCAGCTTACAGGGTTTCGCCGAGCAGTACTTC. It specifies CASSLQGFAEQYF.

The V gene is TRBV7-3, the J gene TRBJ1-2; possibly TRBD1 for D (6 bases). The germline CDR1 and CDR2 sequences are SGHTA and FQGTGA. V was cut by 1 base and J by 4 bases, with 13 bases left in between. CDR3 length equals 15 residues. The CDR3 DNA reads as TGTGCCAGCAGCTTAATAGGACAGCCTAGCTATGGCTACACCTTC. This sequence encodes CASSLIGQPSYGYTF. Full variable domain (outside the CDR3, taken from reference TRBV7-3 and TRBJ1-2): GAGVSQTPSNKVTEKGKYVELRCDPISGHTALYWYRQSLGQGPEFLIYFQGTGAADDSGLPNDRFFAVRPEGSVSTLKIQRTERGDSAVYLCASSLIGQPSYGYTFGSGTRLTVV.

The V gene is TRBV2, the J gene TRBJ2-7; 9 positions agree with TRBD1. Per the germline V gene, CDR1 is SNHLY and CDR2 is FYNNEI. The V segment lost 4 bases and the J segment 1 base; nucleotides outside the gene matches: 5. The CDR3 runs 15 residues. The CDR3 DNA is TGTGCCAGCAGTGCACCGGGACAGGGTTCCTACGAGCAGTACTTC. This translates into CASSAPGQGSYEQYF.

The rearrangement joins TRBV12-3 or TRBV12-4 to TRBJ2-6; tentatively, D is TRBD2 (6 bases). V shed 5 bases and J shed 12 bases, with 11 bases lying between them. The CDR3 is 12 amino acids. CDR3 region: CASSTTGGVLTF. The CDR3 DNA is TGTGCCAGCAGTACCACCGGGGGCGTCCTGACTTTC.

This rearrangement joins TRBV20-1 to TRBJ1-2; 8 positions match TRBD1. J gave up 0 bases and V 3 bases, and 9 bases lay outside the gene matches. The length of the CDR3 is 16 residues. Germline V gene data show CDR1 as DFQATT and CDR2 as SNEGSKA (reference sequence). CDR3 coding DNA: TGCAGTGCTAGTTCCCTAGACAGGGGCTCTAACTATGGCTACACCTTC. This encodes CSASSLDRGSNYGYTF.

The chain's CDR3 is CASGTLGEQFF. CDR3 in DNA: TGTGCCAGCGGTACCCTCGGGGAGCAGTTCTTC. This rearrangement joins TRBV6-4 to TRBJ2-1; D is ambiguous. CDR3 length: 11 residues. The germline V and J ends were trimmed by 8 bases and 10 bases, with 12 bases remaining between them. CDR1 and CDR2 from the germline V gene are MRHNA and SNTAGT.

The rearrangement joins TRBV7-9 to TRBJ2-3; tentatively, D is TRBD2 (6 bases). Trimming removed 3 bases at V and 2 bases at J, with 12 bases between. Germline V gives CDR1 SEHNR, CDR2 FQNEAQ (reference sequence). CDR3 size: 15 residues. In DNA form, the CDR3 reads TGTGCCAGCAGCTTGGAGGGGTCGTTCACAGATACGCAGTATTTT. This translates into CASSLEGSFTDTQYF.

This clone has only one observation. This rearrangement joins TRBV5-4 to TRBJ1-2; no reliable D call. Trimming took 3 bases from V and 5 from J, leaving 11 bases between them. Germline V CDR1 and CDR2: SGHNT, YYREEE (reference sequence). The CDR3 covers 13 residues. CDR3 bases: TGTGCCAGCAGCTCTACCTTTCCATATGGCTACACCTTC. Translation gives CASSSTFPYGYTF.

The chain recombines TRBV5-4 with TRBJ1-1; D remains unclear. The germline V gene encodes CDR1 SGHNT and CDR2 YYREEE (reference sequence). Trimming cost V 5 bases and J 6 bases, with 14 bases left between them. The CDR3 is 13 amino acids. CDR3 sequence reads: CASSLPVGAEAFF. The CDR3 coding sequence is TGTGCCAGCAGTCTCCCGGTGGGAGCTGAAGCTTTCTTT.

V and J are TRBV6-1 and TRBJ2-1, with 9 bases lining up with TRBD1. CDR3 length: 19 amino acids. CDR1 is MNHNS, CDR2 SASEGT, per germline. V trimming: 0 bases; J trimming: 2 bases; junction bases outside the gene matches: 11. CDR3 DNA sequence: TGTGCCAGCAGTGAAGCCGGTCCCGGGACAGGGATTCCCTACAATGAGCAGTTCTTC. It translates to CASSEAGPGTGIPYNEQFF.

The gene calls are TRBV3-1 (or the pseudogene TRBV3-2) and TRBJ1-1; TRBD1 agrees at 8 bases. V gave up 4 bases and J gave up 5 bases; unmatched junction bases: 3. Germline CDR1 reads LGHDT; CDR2 reads YNNKEL (reference sequence). The CDR3 loop spans 13 amino acids. Written as DNA, the CDR3 is TGTGCCAGCAGCCGACAGGGGTTGACTGAAGCTTTCTTT. This sequence encodes CASSRQGLTEAFF.

This clone was recorded only once. The rearrangement uses TRBV7-8 and TRBJ1-1; D is perhaps TRBD1 (6 bases). Trimming removed 4 bases at V and 5 bases at J, with 8 bases between. From germline, CDR1 is SGHVS and CDR2 FQNEAQ. The CDR3 extends over 12 amino acids. The CDR3 here is CASSSQGTEAFF. CDR3 sequence (DNA): TGTGCCAGCAGCTCCCAGGGGACTGAAGCTTTCTTT.

This clone was picked up a small number of times. This chain connects TRBV7-2 to TRBJ1-5, with 8 positions matching TRBD1. The CDR3 length is 17 residues. CDR1 is SGHTA and CDR2 is FQGNSA in the germline V gene. V gave up 4 bases and J gave up 2 bases; unmatched junction bases: 10. CDR3 nucleotides: TGTGCCAGCAGCTCACTTTTCGACAGGGGTGGCAATCAGCCCCAGCATTTT. Protein sequence: CASSSLFDRGGNQPQHF.

The chain combines TRBV10-3 with TRBJ1-2; TRBD1 matches at 9 bases. V shed 6 bases and J 0 bases; nucleotides not matched to a gene: 11. The CDR3 totals 17 residues. CDR1 ENHRY and CDR2 SYGVKD come from the germline V gene. Here the CDR3 reads CAISPGQGTRANYGYTF. The CDR3 DNA reads as TGTGCCATCAGCCCGGGACAGGGAACTCGGGCTAACTATGGCTACACCTTC.

V usage is TRBV7-9 and J usage is TRBJ2-3, with TRBD2 matching 8 bases. The germline V gene encodes CDR1 SEHNR and CDR2 FQNEAQ (reference sequence). The CDR3 runs 16 residues. Trimming removed 5 bases from V and 0 bases from J; junction bases left unmatched: 7. CDR3 sequence: CASSPGPGGSTDTQYF. CDR3 DNA sequence: TGTGCCAGCAGCCCTGGACCGGGGGGGAGCACAGATACGCAGTATTTT.

V and J are TRBV10-3 and TRBJ1-1; D perhaps matches TRBD1 (6 bases). This CDR3 spans 14 amino acids. Germline V gene sequence: CDR1 ENHRY, CDR2 SYGVKD. Trimming took 6 bases from V and 0 from J, leaving 11 bases between them. The CDR3 nucleotides are TGTGCCATCAGCGGCGGGGGCGTGAACACTGAAGCTTTCTTT. Its protein is CAISGGGVNTEAFF.

This clone was counted a single time. CDR3 nucleotides: TGTGCCAGTAGTATCGGGACAGCCTTTGGGACAGATACGCAGTATTTT. Translated, it gives CASSIGTAFGTDTQYF. This sequence joins TRBV19 and TRBJ2-3, with 7 nucleotides matching TRBD1. V trimming: 3 bases; J trimming: 3 bases; junction bases outside the gene matches: 9. The V gene's germline CDR1 is LNHDA and CDR2 SQIVND (reference sequence). This CDR3 is 16 amino acids long.